A selection of T cell receptor beta chains follows, all from one sample in a study of T cell responses to AZD1222 COVID-19 vaccine. Clones were sequenced by immunoSEQ multiplex PCR, and TCRdb holds only the in-frame ones, with some missing. The table records 150,000 or so clones, roughly nine tenths of them present only once. The sample consisted of peripheral blood, taken on day 0 of AZD1222 vaccination. These receptors all stem from an adult in good health. Both conserved end residues are part of each CDR3. The order of the fields is D gene, clone size, V gene, J gene, CDR3 protein, CDR3 DNA. A D gene is named only where the DNA matches it firmly. Only some rows state a clone size, as once, few, many or a class for expanded clones.

d_gene: TRBD1; abundance: once; v_gene: TRBV11-2; j_gene: TRBJ2-7; CDR3aa: CASSLGPDRVDHEQYF; CDR3nt: TGTGCCAGCAGCTTGGGACCGGACAGGGTTGACCACGAGCAGTACTTC
d_gene: TRBD1; abundance: NA; v_gene: TRBV18; j_gene: TRBJ2-2; CDR3aa: CASSPSGQDTGELFF; CDR3nt: TGTGCCAGCTCACCCTCGGGACAGGATACCGGGGAGCTGTTTTTT
d_gene: NA; abundance: NA; v_gene: TRBV29-1; j_gene: TRBJ2-3; CDR3aa: CSVGQGGMTDTQYF; CDR3nt: TGCAGCGTTGGACAGGGAGGTATGACAGATACGCAGTATTTT
d_gene: NA; abundance: NA; v_gene: TRBV2; j_gene: TRBJ2-4; CDR3aa: CASRADKNIQYF; CDR3nt: TGTGCCAGCAGAGCGGACAAAAACATTCAGTACTTC
d_gene: NA; abundance: NA; v_gene: TRBV7-9; j_gene: TRBJ2-1; CDR3aa: CASSAYTGAAGHNEQFF; CDR3nt: TGTGCCAGCAGCGCGTATACCGGGGCAGCCGGACACAATGAGCAGTTCTTC
d_gene: NA; abundance: NA; v_gene: TRBV9; j_gene: TRBJ1-3; CDR3aa: CASSEGVWENTIYF; CDR3nt: TGTGCCAGCAGCGAGGGGGTTTGGGAAAACACCATATATTTT
d_gene: NA; abundance: NA; v_gene: TRBV14; j_gene: TRBJ1-3; CDR3aa: CASSQQMAGNTIYF; CDR3nt: TGTGCCAGCAGCCAACAAATGGCTGGAAACACCATATATTTT
d_gene: TRBD1; abundance: NA; v_gene: TRBV5-5; j_gene: TRBJ1-4; CDR3aa: CASSLAAGQEKLFF; CDR3nt: TGTGCCAGCAGCTTGGCGGCGGGACAGGAAAAACTGTTTTTT
d_gene: TRBD2; abundance: NA; v_gene: TRBV7-2; j_gene: TRBJ2-7; CDR3aa: CASSSLSGGSSYEQYF; CDR3nt: TGTGCCAGCAGCTCGCTTTCGGGCGGGAGCTCCTACGAGCAGTACTTC
d_gene: TRBD2; abundance: NA; v_gene: TRBV19; j_gene: TRBJ2-5; CDR3aa: CASSPRLASGSSTKETQYF; CDR3nt: TGTGCCAGTAGTCCCCGACTGGCTAGCGGGAGTAGTACCAAAGAGACCCAGTACTTC